This T cell receptor (gamma chain) was recovered during a study of gamma-delta T cells after stem cell transplantation (dated by TCRdb to about 2016). Libraries were built with RT-PCR. Sequenced using an Illumina MiSeq. The public reads were reprocessed by TCRdb using CATT, and rows of matching DNA were later combined. In this sample the table shows over 250 gamma-chain clones, around 50% of which occur a single time. Approximately 70% of the sample is taken by the ten largest. Remarks on this clone: The antigen it recognizes is unknown. The record has no base qualities; no much larger clone is one base away.

Here V drops 0 bases and J drops 2 bases, and the junction holds 4 bases not matched to any gene. The CDR3 covers 14 residues, taking in both the cysteine and the phenylalanine. CDR3 DNA only is kept here, 42 bases in frame from base 1. The germline V gene (reference sequence) yields VTNTFY for CDR1 and YDVSTARD for CDR2. The clonotype originates from a human donor. It is not recorded whose cells these are; they may come from a transplant donor. Input material: gamma-delta T cells. Recombination joined TRGV3 with TRGJ1 or TRGJ2. Here the J gene was assigned by germline matching of the DNA, as TCRdb has none. CDR3 loop: CATWDRPDYYKKLF. Read as DNA, the sequence is TGTGCCACCTGGGACAGGCCGGATTATTATAAGAAACTCTTT.